These 31 T cell receptor beta chains came from one sample sequenced in a study of PD-1 blockade in classical Hodgkin lymphoma. Autologous stem cell transplantation was followed by relapse in every patient, and brentuximab vedotin exposure varied. Using immunoSEQ multiplex PCR, the repertoire was profiled, and TCRdb retains in-frame clones only, with some absent. This table holds about 60,000 clones, roughly nine tenths found once. Sequenced material: peripheral blood mononuclear cells (PBMCs), taken at baseline. The source is a human donor with classical Hodgkin lymphoma.

The rearrangement uses TRBV9 and TRBJ2-5; 12 bases match TRBD2. Germline CDR1 reads SGDLS; CDR2 reads YYNGEE. The J segment lost 1 base and the V segment lost 0 bases, leaving 4 bases of the junction unmatched. The CDR3 length is 17 residues. CDR3 protein: CASSVAGLAGLQETQYF. The DNA for the CDR3 is TGTGCCAGCAGCGTAGCCGGACTAGCGGGGCTCCAAGAGACCCAGTACTTC.

This clone showed up just once. V and J are TRBV29-1 and TRBJ1-4; D ambiguous. Germline assignment: CDR1 SQVTM and CDR2 ANQGSEA. Trimming took off 4 bases at V and 1 base at J, with 10 bases between the two ends. The CDR3 contains 14 residues. CDR3 DNA: TGCAGCGTTGCCGAGAGAGGAACTAATGAAAAACTGTTTTTT. Translating gives CSVAERGTNEKLFF.

This chain links TRBV6-1 with TRBJ2-7; 9 bases map to TRBD2. CDR3 length: 14 residues. With V trimmed by 4 bases and J by 4 bases, 5 bases remained unmatched. Per the germline V gene, CDR1 is MNHNS and CDR2 is SASEGT. The CDR3 nucleotides are TGTGCCAGCAGTGGGCGGGGGGGCAGGTACGAGCAGTACTTC. This sequence encodes CASSGRGGRYEQYF.

The rearrangement joins TRBV28 to TRBJ2-1, with a weak D call TRBD2 (5 bases). The V end lost 5 bases, the J end lost 1 base, and 12 bases lay between the germline ends. Germline loops: CDR1 MDHEN, CDR2 SYDVKM. The CDR3 is made up of 15 amino acids. The CDR3 DNA reads as TGTGCCAGCAGTGTTGTAATAGCGTCCTACAATGAGCAGTTCTTC. Its translation is CASSVVIASYNEQFF.

DNA for the CDR3: TGTGCCAGCAGCCAGGACAGCTACGAGCAGTACTTC. Translating it yields CASSQDSYEQYF. This chain links TRBV5-4 with TRBJ2-7, with a weak D call TRBD1 (6 bases). The CDR3 length is 12 residues. The V gene lost 4 bases and the J gene lost 3 bases, with 8 bases spanning the gap. Looked up from germline, CDR1 is SGHNT and CDR2 is YYREEE (reference sequence).

This sequence joins TRBV5-4 and TRBJ2-1; 7 bases agree with TRBD2. V was pared by 5 bases and J by 6 bases, with 11 bases of the junction left unmatched. Germline-derived CDR1 and CDR2 are SGHNT and YYREEE (reference sequence). The CDR3 has 15 amino acids. This CDR3 is CASSPTSQGLNEQFF. Here the CDR3 DNA reads TGTGCCAGCAGTCCGACTAGCCAAGGACTCAATGAGCAGTTCTTC.

The chain joins TRBV27 to TRBJ2-1; 13 bases agree with TRBD2. This CDR3 contains 17 residues. CDR1 and CDR2 (germline): MNHEY, SMNVEV (reference sequence). V shed 3 bases and J 7 bases; nucleotides not matched to a gene: 9. The CDR3 protein is CASSFRGLAGVRNEQFF. The CDR3 region has the DNA TGTGCCAGCAGTTTCCGCGGACTAGCGGGAGTCCGGAATGAGCAGTTCTTC.

The rearrangement uses TRBV28 and TRBJ2-7, with a possible D match to TRBD2 (5 bases). Germline values: CDR1 MDHEN, CDR2 SYDVKM. This CDR3 has 13 amino acids. The V and J ends lost 3 bases and 5 bases respectively, with 11 bases between them. The CDR3 DNA reads TGTGCCAGCAGTTTTGAGGGTCTCGACGAGCAGTACTTC. It yields the protein CASSFEGLDEQYF.

The chain joins TRBV4-1 to TRBJ1-6, with D hard to call. The ends were cut back, 0 bases at V and 3 bases at J, with 9 bases in the middle. The CDR3 loop spans 16 amino acids. Germline assignment: CDR1 MGHRA and CDR2 YSYEKL. CDR3 loop: CASSQEFGSYNSPLHF. The CDR3 region has the DNA TGCGCCAGCAGCCAAGAATTTGGAAGCTATAATTCACCCCTCCACTTT.

The V gene is TRBV25-1, the J gene TRBJ2-7; no definite D call. V lost 2 bases and J lost 3, with 11 bases in between. The germline V gene encodes CDR1 MGHDK and CDR2 SYGVNS. The CDR3 runs to 14 residues. For the CDR3, the DNA is TGTGCCAGCAGTGAAAAGCGACGTAGCTACGAGCAGTACTTC. It encodes CASSEKRRSYEQYF.

The chain uses TRBV27 and TRBJ2-7; TRBD1 matches at 9 bases. The CDR3 is made up of 15 amino acids. Germline-derived CDR1 and CDR2 are MNHEY and SMNVEV (reference sequence). V trimming: 4 bases; J trimming: 7 bases; junction bases outside the gene matches: 11. CDR3 in DNA: TGTGCCAGCAGTTCCACAGGGGGCGCAACACAAGAGCAGTACTTC. Protein product: CASSSTGGATQEQYF.

This chain links TRBV5-5 with TRBJ1-2; tentatively, D is TRBD1 (5 bases). Trimming took 3 bases from V and 8 from J, leaving 20 bases between them. CDR1 SGHKS and CDR2 YYEKEE come from the germline V gene (reference sequence). There are 15 residues in the CDR3. In nucleotides, the CDR3 is TGTGCCAGCAGCTCAGGTGTATTGGGGCCGTACGGCTACACCTTC. As protein: CASSSGVLGPYGYTF.

The V call is TRBV18, the J call TRBJ2-3; 7 bases agree with TRBD2. This CDR3 region has 15 residues. Germline values: CDR1 KGHSH, CDR2 LQKENI. With 3 bases clipped from V and 4 bases from J, the junction kept 7 bases outside the gene matches. CDR3 residues: CASSPVGGLADTQYF. CDR3 nucleotides: TGTGCCAGCTCACCGGTCGGGGGGTTGGCAGATACGCAGTATTTT.

This rearrangement joins TRBV28 to TRBJ2-7; a weak D match, TRBD1 (5 bases). The CDR3 sequence is 12 residues long. The V and J ends lost 6 bases and 3 bases respectively, with 9 bases between them. Germline CDR1 is MDHEN and CDR2 is SYDVKM. CDR3: CASSFGHYEQYF. The DNA for the CDR3 is TGTGCCAGCAGCTTCGGACACTACGAGCAGTACTTC.

The chain couples TRBV28 to TRBJ2-5; 8 positions agree with TRBD1. J was trimmed by 0 bases and V by 5 bases; bases with no gene match: 11. CDR1 and CDR2 from the germline V gene are MDHEN and SYDVKM. There are 17 residues in the CDR3. For the CDR3, the DNA is TGTGCCAGCAGTCAAGCAGGGGGCGGTTTGGACCAAGAGACCCAGTACTTC. Protein sequence: CASSQAGGGLDQETQYF.

The gene calls are TRBV11-2 and TRBJ1-6; 8 bases fit TRBD1. The CDR3 runs to 15 residues. Germline loops: CDR1 SGHAT, CDR2 FQNNGV. Trimming cost V 5 bases and J 10 bases; bases outside gene matches: 10. CDR3 region: CASSAFQGAQSPLHF. CDR3 nucleotides: TGTGCCAGCAGCGCCTTTCAGGGGGCGCAATCACCCCTCCACTTT.

This clone occurred a few times. This chain links TRBV2 with TRBJ2-1, with 10 bases matching TRBD1. The CDR3 spans 19 residues. The germline CDR1 and CDR2 sequences are SNHLY and FYNNEI. V gave up 6 bases and J gave up 1 base; unmatched junction bases: 15. The CDR3 DNA sequence: TGTGCCAGCAGAGATCCGGGACAGGGGACCCCCCGGTCCTACAATGAGCAGTTCTTC. Its protein product is CASRDPGQGTPRSYNEQFF.

To note about this clone: At one boundary the junction diverges from the germline segment, which might be a read error. In nucleotides, the CDR3 is TGTGCCAGCAGCACTAGTAGCCATCAGCCCCAGCATTTT. It translates to CASSTSSHQPQHF. The chain carries TRBV7-8 and TRBJ1-5; D gene uncertain. Germline V gene data show CDR1 as SGHVS and CDR2 as FQNEAQ. The CDR3 is 13 residues long.

The chain couples TRBV19 to TRBJ1-5; a possible D gene is TRBD1 (5 bases). Germline CDR1 is LNHDA and CDR2 is SQIVND (reference sequence). The CDR3 is 15 amino acids. The V end lost 1 base, the J end lost 7 bases, and 14 bases lay between the germline ends. The CDR3 region has the DNA TGTGCCAGTAGTATAGTACAGGACGGGTCCCAGCCCCAGCATTTT. Translation: CASSIVQDGSQPQHF.

J is TRBJ1-1 and V is TRBV4-1; D is perhaps TRBD1 (5 bases). The CDR3 is 15 amino acids. The V end was cut by 0 bases, the J end by 5 bases, with 13 bases between. Germline CDR1 and CDR2: MGHRA and YSYEKL. Here the CDR3 DNA reads TGCGCCAGCAGCCAAGATAGAGCAGGGAGAACTGAAGCTTTCTTT. This gives the protein CASSQDRAGRTEAFF.

The CDR3 nucleotides are TGTGCCAGCAGCTTAGTAGGGAGCACAGATACGCAGTATTTT. Encoded protein: CASSLVGSTDTQYF. The chain is built from TRBV13 and TRBJ2-3; D uncertain. V was cut by 1 base and J by 0 bases, with 5 bases left in between. Per the germline V gene, CDR1 is PRHDT and CDR2 is FYEKMQ (reference sequence). CDR3 length: 14 amino acids.

This sequence joins TRBV9 and TRBJ1-2; maybe TRBD1 (5 bases). The germline V and J ends were trimmed by 1 base and 8 bases, with 15 bases remaining between them. Per germline, CDR1 SGDLS and CDR2 YYNGEE. The CDR3 runs to 14 residues. The CDR3 coding sequence is TGTGCCAGCAGCGTAAGTTCAGGGTTTCACGGCTACACCTTC. This gives the protein CASSVSSGFHGYTF.

The V gene is TRBV5-1, the J gene TRBJ1-5; 7 bases map to TRBD1. Germline assignment: CDR1 SGHRS and CDR2 YFSETQ. The CDR3 extends over 15 amino acids. V lost 4 bases, J lost 4 bases, and 8 bases stayed unmatched. CDR3: CASSPGTAHNQPQHF. The CDR3 nucleotides read TGCGCCAGCAGCCCGGGGACAGCGCATAATCAGCCCCAGCATTTT.

The rearrangement links TRBV6-1 to TRBJ1-4; a weak D match, TRBD1 (6 bases). Germline assignment: CDR1 MNHNS and CDR2 SASEGT. The length of the CDR3 is 15 residues. Trimming pared 1 base from V and 5 bases from J, leaving 11 bases between. CDR3 protein: CASSEEGGLNEKLFF. The CDR3 region has the DNA TGTGCCAGCAGTGAAGAAGGGGGATTAAATGAAAAACTGTTTTTT.

There are a few counts of this clone. The V gene is TRBV2, the J gene TRBJ1-1; possible D gene TRBD1, 6 bases. The CDR3 runs 13 residues. Germline V lookup: CDR1 SNHLY, CDR2 FYNNEI. V dropped 7 bases and J dropped 2 bases, with 11 bases sitting between them. The CDR3 here is CASKWTANTEAFF. The CDR3 region has the DNA TGTGCCAGCAAGTGGACAGCCAACACTGAAGCTTTCTTT.

The V call is TRBV2, the J call TRBJ2-4; tentatively, D is TRBD1 or TRBD2 (7 bases each). CDR3 length: 13 residues. Germline values: CDR1 SNHLY, CDR2 FYNNEI. V lost 11 bases to trimming and J lost 12 bases, with 23 bases between them. The CDR3 nucleotides read TGTGCCGGAGGCCAGGGGGGGCCAAGGCCTCAGTACTTC. It translates to CAGGQGGPRPQYF.

The rearrangement links TRBV5-1 to TRBJ2-7, with D maybe TRBD1 (6 bases). CDR3 length: 14 amino acids. Trimming removed 0 bases from V and 2 bases from J, with 9 bases in between. The germline CDR1 and CDR2 sequences are SGHRS and YFSETQ. In DNA form, the CDR3 reads TGCGCCAGCAGCTTGGACAGGGTCGCCTACGAGCAGTACTTC. Amino acids: CASSLDRVAYEQYF.

This clone was counted a single time. The chain uses TRBV4-1 and TRBJ1-5; D unclear. The CDR3 consists of 15 residues. Germline V gene data show CDR1 as MGHRA and CDR2 as YSYEKL. V was pared by 0 bases and J by 5 bases, with 11 bases between. The CDR3 spells CASSQDPVGYQPQHF. The CDR3 DNA sequence: TGCGCCAGCAGCCAAGATCCGGTGGGGTATCAGCCCCAGCATTTT.

The CDR3 DNA reads TGTGCCAGCAGGCTAAATAGTTTCGTCGAGCAGTACTTC. The encoded protein is CASRLNSFVEQYF. V is TRBV28 and J is TRBJ2-7; D unclear. CDR1 is MDHEN and CDR2 is SYDVKM in the germline V gene. The V end was cut by 6 bases, the J end by 6 bases, with 15 bases between. CDR3 length equals 13 residues. Using reference TRBV28 and TRBJ2-7 for the parts outside the CDR3, the full variable domain is DVKVTQSSRYLVKRTGEKVFLECVQDMDHENMFWYRQDPGLGLRLIYFSYDVKMKEKGDIPEGYSVSREKKERFSLILESASTNQTSMYLCASRLNSFVEQYFGPGTRLTVT.

The gene calls are TRBV6-1 and TRBJ1-2; D remains unclear. Trimming removed 7 bases at V and 4 bases at J, with 13 bases between. Germline V CDR1 and CDR2: MNHNS, SASEGT. The CDR3 extends over 13 amino acids. CDR3: CASTPRRAYGYTF. CDR3 DNA sequence: TGTGCCAGCACGCCCAGGAGGGCCTATGGCTACACCTTC.

J is TRBJ1-1 and V is TRBV5-1; 7 nucleotides align to TRBD1. The CDR3 extends over 13 amino acids. CDR1 and CDR2 (germline): SGHRS, YFSETQ. V lost 4 bases and J lost 5; bases outside the gene matches: 5. In nucleotides, the CDR3 is TGCGCCAGCAGCGCCCGGGACAGTACTGAAGCTTTCTTT. Translating it yields CASSARDSTEAFF.